The 7 T cell receptor beta chains below all came from one sample that was sequenced in a study of blood T cell repertoires in COVID-19. TCRdb's copy holds only in-frame clones and misses some; the assay was immunoSEQ multiplex PCR. The sample carries about 460,000 clones, 80% to 90% recorded once. The sample was PBMCs or T cells enriched from blood (not recorded which). The receptors stem from a woman between 55 and 75 years old who had recovered from COVID-19.

This chain links TRBV7-2 with TRBJ2-3; 9 bases align to TRBD1. The CDR3 consists of 15 residues. Germline CDR1 is SGHTA and CDR2 is FQGNSA. Trimming removed 4 bases from V and 3 bases from J; junction bases left unmatched: 5. The CDR3 protein is CASSSTTGGTDTQYF. CDR3 bases: TGTGCCAGCAGCTCAACGACAGGGGGGACAGATACGCAGTATTTT.

The genes are TRBV9 and TRBJ1-2; the D gene is possibly TRBD1 (6 bases). The CDR3 has 16 amino acids. CDR1 and CDR2 from the germline V gene are SGDLS and YYNGEE. The V and J ends lost 5 bases and 4 bases respectively, with 21 bases between them. The CDR3 reads CASSLNRDQPFYGYTF. In DNA, the CDR3 is TGTGCCAGCAGTTTAAACAGGGACCAACCCTTCTATGGCTACACCTTC.

This clone was seen more than once but under ten times. The chain has TRBV19 and TRBJ1-6; 7 bases map to TRBD1. In germline, CDR1 is LNHDA, CDR2 SQIVND (reference sequence). CDR3 length: 13 residues. Trimming took 6 bases from V and 9 from J; bases not matched to a gene: 5. The CDR3 region is CASRRQGGSPLHF. DNA of the CDR3: TGTGCCAGTAGAAGACAGGGAGGTTCACCCCTCCACTTT.

This rearrangement joins TRBV6-6 to TRBJ1-2; D unresolved. Germline values: CDR1 MNHNY, CDR2 SVGAGI (reference sequence). CDR3 length: 16 residues. Trimming removed 0 bases from V and 2 bases from J, with 13 bases in between. CDR3 coding DNA: TGTGCCAGCAGTTACTCACCGCAGGAATCCAACTATGGCTACACCTTC. Translating it yields CASSYSPQESNYGYTF.

The J gene is TRBJ2-4, the V gene TRBV13, with 7 bases that match TRBD2. V lost 3 bases to trimming and J lost 0 bases; unmatched junction nucleotides: 5. CDR1 is PRHDT, CDR2 FYEKMQ, per germline (reference sequence). The length of the CDR3 is 16 residues. The CDR3 region is CASSLGGTLAKNIQYF. The DNA of the CDR3 is TGTGCCAGCAGCTTGGGGGGGACCTTAGCCAAAAACATTCAGTACTTC.

This sequence joins TRBV6-5 and TRBJ1-5; 7 bases line up with TRBD1. V dropped 8 bases and J dropped 0; count of bases not matched to a gene: 4. The germline V gene has CDR1 MNHEY and CDR2 SVGAGI. This CDR3 spans 14 amino acids. This CDR3 reads CASGGQLSNQPQHF. The DNA for the CDR3 is TGTGCCAGCGGGGGACAGCTTAGCAATCAGCCCCAGCATTTT.

The chain is built from TRBV12-3 or TRBV12-4 and TRBJ2-2; D is undetermined. Trimming removed 6 bases from V and 6 bases from J, with 11 bases in between. The CDR3 loop spans 13 amino acids. CDR3 sequence: CASSRAIAGELFF. In DNA form, the CDR3 reads TGTGCCAGCAGCCGTGCGATCGCCGGGGAGCTGTTTTTT.